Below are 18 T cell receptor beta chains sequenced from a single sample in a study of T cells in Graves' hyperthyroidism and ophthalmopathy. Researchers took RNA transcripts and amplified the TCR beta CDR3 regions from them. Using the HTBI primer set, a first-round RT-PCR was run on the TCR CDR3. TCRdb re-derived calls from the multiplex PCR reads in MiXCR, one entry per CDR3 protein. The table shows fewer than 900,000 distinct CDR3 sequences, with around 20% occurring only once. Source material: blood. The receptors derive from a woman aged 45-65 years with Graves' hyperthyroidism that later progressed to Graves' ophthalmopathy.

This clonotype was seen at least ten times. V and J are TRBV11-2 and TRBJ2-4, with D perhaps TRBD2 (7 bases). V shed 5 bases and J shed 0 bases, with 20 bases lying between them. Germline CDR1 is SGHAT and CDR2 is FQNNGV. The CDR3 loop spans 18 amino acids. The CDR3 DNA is TGTGCCAGCAGCCCGCGAGCGGGGAAACAGGGAGCCAAAAACATTCAGTACTTC. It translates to CASSPRAGKQGAKNIQYF.

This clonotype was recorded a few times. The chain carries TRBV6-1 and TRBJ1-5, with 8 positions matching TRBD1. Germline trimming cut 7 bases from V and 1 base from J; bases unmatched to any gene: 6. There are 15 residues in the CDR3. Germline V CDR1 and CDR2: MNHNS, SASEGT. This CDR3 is CASNDRGESNQPQHF. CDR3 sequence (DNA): TGTGCCAGCAACGACAGGGGAGAAAGCAATCAGCCCCAGCATTTT.

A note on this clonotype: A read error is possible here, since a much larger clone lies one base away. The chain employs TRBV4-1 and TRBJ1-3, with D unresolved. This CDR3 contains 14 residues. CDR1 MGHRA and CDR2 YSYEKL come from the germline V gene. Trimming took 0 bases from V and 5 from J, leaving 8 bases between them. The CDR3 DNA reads TGCGCCAGCAGCCAAGATCCGGGTAGAAACACCATATATTTT. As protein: CASSQDPGRNTIYF.

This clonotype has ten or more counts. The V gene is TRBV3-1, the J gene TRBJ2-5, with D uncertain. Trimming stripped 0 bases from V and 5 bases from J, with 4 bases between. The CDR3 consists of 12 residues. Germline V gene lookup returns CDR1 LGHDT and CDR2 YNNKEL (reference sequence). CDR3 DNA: TGTGCCAGCAGCCAAGACTGGGAGACCCAGTACTTC. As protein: CASSQDWETQYF.

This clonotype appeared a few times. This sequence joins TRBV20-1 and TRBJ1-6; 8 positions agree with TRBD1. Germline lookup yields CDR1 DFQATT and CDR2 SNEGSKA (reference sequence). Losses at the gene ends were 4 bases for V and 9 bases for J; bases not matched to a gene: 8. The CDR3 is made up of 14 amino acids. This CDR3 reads CSANEQGDGSPLHF. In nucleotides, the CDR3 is TGCAGTGCTAATGAACAGGGGGATGGTTCACCCCTCCACTTT.

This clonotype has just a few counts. The CDR3 spells CASIQQTSGGMDEQFF. The DNA of the CDR3 is TGTGCCAGCATCCAACAGACTAGCGGGGGGATGGATGAGCAGTTCTTC. The chain carries TRBV12-3 or TRBV12-4 and TRBJ2-1; 13 bases line up with TRBD2. J was trimmed by 8 bases and V by 7 bases; bases with no gene match: 11. The CDR3 is 16 amino acids.

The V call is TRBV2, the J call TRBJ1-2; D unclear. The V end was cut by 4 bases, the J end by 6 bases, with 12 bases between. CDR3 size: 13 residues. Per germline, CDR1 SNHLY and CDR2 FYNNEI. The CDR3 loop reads CASSVGSIDGYTF. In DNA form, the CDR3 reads TGTGCCAGCAGTGTTGGGAGTATAGATGGCTACACCTTC.

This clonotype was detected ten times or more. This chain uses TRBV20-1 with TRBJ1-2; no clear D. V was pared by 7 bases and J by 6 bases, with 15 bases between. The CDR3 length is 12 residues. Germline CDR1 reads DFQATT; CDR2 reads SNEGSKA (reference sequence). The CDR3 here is CSVPGEGHGYTF. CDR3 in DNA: TGCAGTGTCCCTGGGGAGGGCCATGGCTACACCTTC.

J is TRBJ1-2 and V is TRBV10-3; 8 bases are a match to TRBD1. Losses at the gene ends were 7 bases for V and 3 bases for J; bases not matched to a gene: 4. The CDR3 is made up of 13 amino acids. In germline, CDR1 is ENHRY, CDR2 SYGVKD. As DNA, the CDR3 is TGTGCCATCACCCCGGACAGGGACTATGGCTACACCTTC. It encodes CAITPDRDYGYTF.

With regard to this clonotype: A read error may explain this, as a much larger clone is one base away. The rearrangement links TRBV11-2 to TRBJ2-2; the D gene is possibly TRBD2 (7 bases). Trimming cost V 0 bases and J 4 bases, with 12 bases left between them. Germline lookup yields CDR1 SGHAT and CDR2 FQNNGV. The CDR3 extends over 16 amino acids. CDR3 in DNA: TGTGCCAGCAGCTTAGAGCTACGGGGGGCCACCGGGGAGCTGTTTTTT. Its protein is CASSLELRGATGELFF. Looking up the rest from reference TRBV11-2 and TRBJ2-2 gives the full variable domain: EAGVAQSPRYKIIEKRQSVAFWCNPISGHATLYWYQQILGQGPKLLIQFQNNGVVDDSQLPKDRFSAERLKGVDSTLKIQPAKLEDSAVYLCASSLELRGATGELFFGEGSRLTVL.

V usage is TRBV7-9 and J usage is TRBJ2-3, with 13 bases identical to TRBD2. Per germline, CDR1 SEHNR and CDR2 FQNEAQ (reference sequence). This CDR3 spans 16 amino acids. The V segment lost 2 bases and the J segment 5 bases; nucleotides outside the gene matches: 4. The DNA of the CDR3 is TGTGCCAGCAGCTTAACTAGCGGGGGGGCTGGAGATACGCAGTATTTT. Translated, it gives CASSLTSGGAGDTQYF.

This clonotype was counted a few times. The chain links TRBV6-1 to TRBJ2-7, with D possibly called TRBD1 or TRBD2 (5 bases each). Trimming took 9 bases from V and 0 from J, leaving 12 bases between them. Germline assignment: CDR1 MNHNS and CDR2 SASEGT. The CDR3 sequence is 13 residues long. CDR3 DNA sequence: TGTGCCAGTTGTCGGGGCCCCTCCTACGAGCAGTACTTC. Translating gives CASCRGPSYEQYF.

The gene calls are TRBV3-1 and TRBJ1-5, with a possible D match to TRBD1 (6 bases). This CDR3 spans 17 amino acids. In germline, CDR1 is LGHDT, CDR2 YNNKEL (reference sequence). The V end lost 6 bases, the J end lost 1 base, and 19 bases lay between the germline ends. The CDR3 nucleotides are TGTGCCAGCAGTTACGACAGGTCTAAGGAGAGCAATCAGCCCCAGCATTTT. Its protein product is CASSYDRSKESNQPQHF.

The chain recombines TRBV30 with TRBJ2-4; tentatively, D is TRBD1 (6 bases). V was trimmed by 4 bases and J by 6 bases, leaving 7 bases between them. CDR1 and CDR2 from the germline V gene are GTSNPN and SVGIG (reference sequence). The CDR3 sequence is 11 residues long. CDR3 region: CAWIRGNIQYF. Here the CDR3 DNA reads TGTGCCTGGATCAGGGGAAACATTCAGTACTTC.

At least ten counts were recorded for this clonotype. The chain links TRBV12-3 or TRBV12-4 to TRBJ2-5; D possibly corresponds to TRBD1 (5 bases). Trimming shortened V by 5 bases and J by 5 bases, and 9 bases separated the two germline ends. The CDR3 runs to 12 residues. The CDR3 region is CASSRRVETQYF. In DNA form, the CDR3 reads TGTGCCAGCAGTCGCAGGGTGGAGACCCAGTACTTC.

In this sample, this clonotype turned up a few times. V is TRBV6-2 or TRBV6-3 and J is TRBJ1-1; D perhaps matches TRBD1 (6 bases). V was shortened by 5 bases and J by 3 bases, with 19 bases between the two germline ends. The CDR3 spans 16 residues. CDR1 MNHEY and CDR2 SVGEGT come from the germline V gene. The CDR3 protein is CASSHTGGFHDTEAFF. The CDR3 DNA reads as TGTGCCAGCAGTCACACCGGGGGCTTTCACGACACTGAAGCTTTCTTT.

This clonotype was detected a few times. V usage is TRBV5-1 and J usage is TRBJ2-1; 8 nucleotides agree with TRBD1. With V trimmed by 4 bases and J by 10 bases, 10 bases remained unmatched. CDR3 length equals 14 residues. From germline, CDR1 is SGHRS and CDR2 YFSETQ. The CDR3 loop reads CASSLSGQGGEQFF. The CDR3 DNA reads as TGCGCCAGCAGCCTATCCGGACAGGGAGGAGAGCAGTTCTTC.

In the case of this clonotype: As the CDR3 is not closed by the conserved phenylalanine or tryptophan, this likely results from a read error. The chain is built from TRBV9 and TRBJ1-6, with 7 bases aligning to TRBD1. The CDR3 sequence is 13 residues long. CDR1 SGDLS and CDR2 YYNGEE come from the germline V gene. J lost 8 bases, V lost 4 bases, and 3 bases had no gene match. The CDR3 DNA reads TGTGCCAGCAGCCTCAGGGGGGATTCACCCCTCCACCTT. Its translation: CASSLRGDSPLHL.